These T cell receptor beta chains were read from a single sample in a study of response to subunit inactivated influenza vaccine. MiXCR, applied by TCRdb to the RT-PCR reads, yields one record per CDR3 protein. The table lists 500,000 to 750,000 distinct CDR3 sequences, about 15% of them singletons, with around 10% in the top ten. Sequenced here: PBMCs from blood, sampled about 12 days after vaccination. The receptors shown here come from a man aged 45-65 years who received an inactivated influenza vaccine. CDR3s include the opening cysteine and the closing phenylalanine or tryptophan. A D gene is named only where the DNA matches it firmly. The size of a clone is reported for some rows only, either as once, few or many, or as a class for expanded clones.

TRBJ2-1,TRBD2,.,TRBV4-1,CASSQERGGGLNEQFF,TGCGCCAGCAGCCAAGAACGCGGGGGGGGACTCAATGAGCAGTTCTTC
TRBJ2-7,.,many,TRBV21-1,CASSKGTNPPYEQYF,TGTGCCAGCAGCAAGGGGACAAATCCCCCCTACGAGCAGTACTTC
TRBJ2-5,TRBD2,few,TRBV7-2,CASSLAGGFKTQYF,TGTGCCAGCAGCTTAGCGGGGGGGTTCAAGACCCAGTACTTC
TRBJ1-5,.,few,TRBV6-2/TRBV6-3,CASSYAGRTVNSNQPQHF,TGTGCCAGCAGTTACGCGGGACGGACAGTTAATAGCAATCAGCCCCAGCATTTT
TRBJ2-7,TRBD2,.,TRBV6-4,CASSERREYYEQYF,TGTGCCAGCAGTGAGAGGCGGGAGTATTACGAGCAGTACTTC
TRBJ2-7,TRBD2,.,TRBV7-8,CASSFFLAGAYEQYF,TGTGCCAGCAGCTTTTTCCTAGCGGGAGCCTACGAGCAGTACTTC
TRBJ2-5,TRBD2,.,TRBV3-1,CASSQEATAAGELKTQYF,TGTGCCAGCAGCCAGGAAGCGACAGCGGCGGGAGAGTTAAAGACCCAGTACTTC
TRBJ1-1,.,many,TRBV19,CASRFREMNTEAFF,TGTGCCAGTAGGTTCAGGGAGATGAACACTGAAGCTTTCTTT
TRBJ2-7,TRBD2,many,TRBV5-1,CASSLAGTSNYEQYF,TGCGCCAGCAGCTTGGCCGGGACTAGCAACTACGAGCAGTACTTC
TRBJ2-2,.,few,TRBV6-5,CASSPWPRELFF,TGTGCCAGCAGCCCTTGGCCACGGGAGCTGTTTTTT
TRBJ2-5,TRBD1,many,TRBV7-9,CASSRRQGLQETQYF,TGTGCCAGCAGCCGGCGACAGGGGCTCCAAGAGACCCAGTACTTC
TRBJ2-7,TRBD1,many,TRBV3-1,CASSPRSGGGEQYF,TGTGCCAGCAGCCCACGGTCAGGGGGCGGGGAGCAGTACTTC
TRBJ2-7,.,many,TRBV20-1,CSAVRAGWGEQYF,TGCAGTGCTGTCCGGGCCGGCTGGGGGGAGCAGTACTTC
TRBJ2-1,TRBD2,.,TRBV6-1,CASRVALADYNEQFF,TGTGCCAGCAGAGTAGCACTAGCGGACTACAATGAGCAGTTCTTC
TRBJ2-1,.,many,TRBV7-9,CASSLQVHEQFF,TGTGCCAGCAGCTTACAGGTTCATGAGCAGTTCTTC